This TCR beta chain was identified in a study of shared clonotypes between healthy human individuals. The study's findings and limits: Between a handful of donors, naive CD4 clonotypes were shared at a level of around 4.9%.

A word on this clone: The antigen remains unidentified.

The study drew all its donors from Caucasian adults living in Nashville, Tennessee. The data were produced by immunoSEQ multiplex PCR, yet TCRdb's version contains in-frame clones alone and is incomplete. The sample shows 2.3 million or so clones, 90% to 95% of them seen only once. This receptor was taken from a man aged 18 to 29 in good health. Some clones in this sample may be carry-over from other donors' samples. Material for sequencing was naive CD4+ T cells from PBMCs. Subset meaning: CD45RA+ positively selected.

This chain's CDR3 is CASSADAGTGELFF. In DNA, the CDR3 is TGTGCCAGCAGCGCGGACGCGGGAACCGGGGAGCTGTTTTTT. The rearrangement links TRBV9 to TRBJ2-2, with D perhaps TRBD2 (6 bases). The CDR3 is made up of 14 amino acids. Looked up from germline, CDR1 is SGDLS and CDR2 is YYNGEE. The V and J ends lost 3 bases and 5 bases respectively, with 11 bases between them.